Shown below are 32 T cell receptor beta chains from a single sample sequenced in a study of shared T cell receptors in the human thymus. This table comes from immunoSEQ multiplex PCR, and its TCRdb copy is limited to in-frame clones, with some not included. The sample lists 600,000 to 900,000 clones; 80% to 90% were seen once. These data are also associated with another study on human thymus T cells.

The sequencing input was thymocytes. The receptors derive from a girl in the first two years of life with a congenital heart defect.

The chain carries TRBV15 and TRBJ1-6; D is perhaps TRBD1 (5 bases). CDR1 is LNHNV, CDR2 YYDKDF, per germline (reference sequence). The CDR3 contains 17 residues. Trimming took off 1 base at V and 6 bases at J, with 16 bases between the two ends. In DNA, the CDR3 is TGTGCCACCAGCAGAGGGTGGGCAGGGATCGGTAATTCACCCCTCCACTTT. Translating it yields CATSRGWAGIGNSPLHF.

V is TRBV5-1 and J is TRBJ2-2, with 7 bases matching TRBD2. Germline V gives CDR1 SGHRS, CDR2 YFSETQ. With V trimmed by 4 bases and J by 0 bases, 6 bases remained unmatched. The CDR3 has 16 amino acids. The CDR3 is CASSLPSGPNTGELFF. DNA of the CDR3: TGCGCCAGCAGCCTCCCTAGCGGCCCGAACACCGGGGAGCTGTTTTTT.

The CDR3 nucleotides read TGTGCCAGCAGCTTAGAGACAGGGGGCTATGGCTACACCTTC. Protein: CASSLETGGYGYTF. The chain links TRBV7-2 to TRBJ1-2; 9 nucleotides line up with TRBD1. The CDR3 runs 14 residues. V shed 1 base and J 4 bases; nucleotides not matched to a gene: 1. In germline, CDR1 is SGHTA, CDR2 FQGNSA.

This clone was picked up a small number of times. The CDR3 reads CASSIVASGANEQFF. The CDR3 nucleotides read TGTGCCAGTAGTATAGTGGCTAGCGGGGCCAATGAGCAGTTCTTC. The rearrangement uses TRBV19 and TRBJ2-1; 9 nucleotides agree with TRBD2. The V gene's germline CDR1 is LNHDA and CDR2 SQIVND (reference sequence). The V and J ends lost 1 base and 6 bases, in that order; junction bases with no gene match: 4. The CDR3 consists of 15 residues.

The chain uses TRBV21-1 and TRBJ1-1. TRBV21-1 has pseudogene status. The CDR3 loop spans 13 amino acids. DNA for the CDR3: TGTGCCAGCAGCAAAGCCAGTGGACGGGGAGCTTTCTTT. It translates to CASSKASGRGAFF.

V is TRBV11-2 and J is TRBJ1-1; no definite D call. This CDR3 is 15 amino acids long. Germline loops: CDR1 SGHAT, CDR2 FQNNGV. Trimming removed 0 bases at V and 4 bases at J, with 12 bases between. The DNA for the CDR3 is TGTGCCAGCAGCTTAGATCCCCCCAGTTTCACTGAAGCTTTCTTT. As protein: CASSLDPPSFTEAFF.

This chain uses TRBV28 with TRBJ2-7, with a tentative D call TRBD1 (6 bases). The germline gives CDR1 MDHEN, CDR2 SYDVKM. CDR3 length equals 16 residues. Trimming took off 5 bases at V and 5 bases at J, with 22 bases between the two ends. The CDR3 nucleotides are TGTGCCAGCAGTGACAAACCTCGACAGGACTGCGACGAGCAGTACTTC. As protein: CASSDKPRQDCDEQYF.

Here the CDR3 DNA reads TGTGCCAGCAGGCGGGGGGAATACAATGAGCAGTTCTTC. This translates into CASRRGEYNEQFF. The chain uses TRBV7-9 and TRBJ2-1, with 8 bases matching TRBD2. The CDR3 has 13 residues. The trim removed 6 bases at V and 4 bases at J, leaving 2 bases unmatched. Germline CDR1 and CDR2: SEHNR and FQNEAQ (reference sequence).

For the CDR3, the DNA is TGTGCCAGCAGCTTGGAGGGCAGGGGCCTCCCAAATACTTATGGCTACACCTTC. Translated: CASSLEGRGLPNTYGYTF. The V call is TRBV5-5, the J call TRBJ1-2; D might be TRBD1 (6 bases). Trimming removed 0 bases at V and 5 bases at J, with 23 bases between. Per the germline V gene, CDR1 is SGHKS and CDR2 is YYEKEE (reference sequence). This CDR3 is built from 18 residues.

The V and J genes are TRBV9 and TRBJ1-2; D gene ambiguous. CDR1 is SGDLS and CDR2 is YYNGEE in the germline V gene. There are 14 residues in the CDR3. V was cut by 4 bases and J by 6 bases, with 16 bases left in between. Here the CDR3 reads CASSPVKRGNGYTF. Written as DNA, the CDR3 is TGTGCCAGCAGCCCGGTTAAACGCGGGAATGGCTACACCTTC.

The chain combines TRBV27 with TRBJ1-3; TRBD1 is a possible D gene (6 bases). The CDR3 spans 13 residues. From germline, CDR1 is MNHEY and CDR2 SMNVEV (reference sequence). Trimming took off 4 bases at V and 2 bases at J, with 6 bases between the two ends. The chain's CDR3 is CASSYRAGNTIYF. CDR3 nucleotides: TGTGCCAGCAGTTACAGGGCTGGAAACACCATATATTTT.

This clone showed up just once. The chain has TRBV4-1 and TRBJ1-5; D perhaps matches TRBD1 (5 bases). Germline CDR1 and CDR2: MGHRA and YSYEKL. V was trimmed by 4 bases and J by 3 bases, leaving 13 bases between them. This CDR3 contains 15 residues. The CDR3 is CASSPARQPNQPQHF. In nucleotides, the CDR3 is TGCGCCAGCAGCCCCGCCCGACAGCCCAATCAGCCCCAGCATTTT.

CDR3 sequence (DNA): TGCGCCAGCAGCTTGGCTGGGGACAGGGAGGGTAGGGAGACCCAGTACTTC. This sequence encodes CASSLAGDREGRETQYF. The chain links TRBV5-1 to TRBJ2-5, with 9 positions matching TRBD1. This CDR3 spans 17 amino acids. Trimming cost V 0 bases and J 5 bases; bases outside gene matches: 11. The germline V gene encodes CDR1 SGHRS and CDR2 YFSETQ.

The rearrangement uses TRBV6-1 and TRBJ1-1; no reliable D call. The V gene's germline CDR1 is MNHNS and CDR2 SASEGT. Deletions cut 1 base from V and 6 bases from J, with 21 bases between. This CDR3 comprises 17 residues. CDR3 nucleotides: TGTGCCAGCAGTGAAGAAAGTGGAGACGACCGAGGCGCTGAAGCTTTCTTT. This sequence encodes CASSEESGDDRGAEAFF.

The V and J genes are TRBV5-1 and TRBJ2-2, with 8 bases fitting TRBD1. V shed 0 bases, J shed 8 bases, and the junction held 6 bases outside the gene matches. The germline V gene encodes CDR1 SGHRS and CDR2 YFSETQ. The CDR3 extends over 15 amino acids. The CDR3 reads CASSLAGGGAGELFF. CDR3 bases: TGCGCCAGCAGCTTGGCAGGGGGCGGTGCAGGGGAGCTGTTTTTT.

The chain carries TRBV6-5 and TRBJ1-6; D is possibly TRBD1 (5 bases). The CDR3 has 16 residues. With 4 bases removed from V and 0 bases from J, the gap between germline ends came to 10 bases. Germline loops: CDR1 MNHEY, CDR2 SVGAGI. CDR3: CASSSGSSSYNSPLHF. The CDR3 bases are TGTGCCAGCAGTTCAGGGTCAAGCTCCTATAATTCACCCCTCCACTTT.

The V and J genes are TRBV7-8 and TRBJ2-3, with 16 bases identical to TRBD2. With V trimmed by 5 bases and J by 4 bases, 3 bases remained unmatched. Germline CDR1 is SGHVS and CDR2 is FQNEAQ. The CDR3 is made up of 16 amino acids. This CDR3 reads CASSRGTSGGADTQYF. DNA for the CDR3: TGTGCCAGCAGCCGAGGGACTAGCGGGGGGGCAGATACGCAGTATTTT.

CDR3 region: CASSLGSGTSGFTDTQYF. Here the CDR3 DNA reads TGCGCCAGCAGCTTGGGAAGCGGGACTAGCGGGTTCACAGATACGCAGTATTTT. The chain couples TRBV5-1 to TRBJ2-3, with 12 bases aligning to TRBD2. The J segment lost 2 bases and the V segment lost 0 bases, leaving 7 bases of the junction unmatched. Per the germline V gene, CDR1 is SGHRS and CDR2 is YFSETQ. The CDR3 is 18 amino acids.

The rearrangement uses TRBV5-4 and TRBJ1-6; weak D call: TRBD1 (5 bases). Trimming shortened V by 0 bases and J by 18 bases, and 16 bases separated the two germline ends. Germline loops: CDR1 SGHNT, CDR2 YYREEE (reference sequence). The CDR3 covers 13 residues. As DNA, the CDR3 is TGTGCCAGCAGCTTGGCCTGGGGCAGGTCCCCCCACTTT. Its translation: CASSLAWGRSPHF.

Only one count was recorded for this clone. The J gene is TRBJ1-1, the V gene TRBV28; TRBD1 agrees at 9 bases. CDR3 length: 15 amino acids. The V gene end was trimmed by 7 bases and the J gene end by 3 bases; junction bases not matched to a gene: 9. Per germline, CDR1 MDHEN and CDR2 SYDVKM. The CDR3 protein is CASTGDRVRDTEAFF. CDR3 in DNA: TGTGCCAGCACCGGGGACAGGGTACGTGACACTGAAGCTTTCTTT.

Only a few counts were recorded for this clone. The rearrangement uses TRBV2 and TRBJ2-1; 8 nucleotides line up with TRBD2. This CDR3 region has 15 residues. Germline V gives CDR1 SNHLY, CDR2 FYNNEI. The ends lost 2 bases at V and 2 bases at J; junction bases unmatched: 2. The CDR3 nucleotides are TGTGCCAGCAGTGAAAGGCGGGGGGCCTACAATGAGCAGTTCTTC. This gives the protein CASSERRGAYNEQFF.

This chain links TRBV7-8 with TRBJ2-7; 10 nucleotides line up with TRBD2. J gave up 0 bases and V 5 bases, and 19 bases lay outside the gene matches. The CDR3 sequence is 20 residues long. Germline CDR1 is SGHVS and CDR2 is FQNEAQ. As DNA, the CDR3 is TGTGCCAGCAGCCCAGGGGGGTTAGCGGGGGGTGCATCGAGCTCCTACGAGCAGTACTTC. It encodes CASSPGGLAGGASSSYEQYF.

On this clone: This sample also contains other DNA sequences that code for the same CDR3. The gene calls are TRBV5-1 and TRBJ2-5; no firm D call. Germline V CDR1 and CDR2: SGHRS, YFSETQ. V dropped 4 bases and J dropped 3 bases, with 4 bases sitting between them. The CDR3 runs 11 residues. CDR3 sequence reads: CASSIKETQYF. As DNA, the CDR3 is TGCGCCAGCAGCATCAAAGAGACCCAGTACTTC.

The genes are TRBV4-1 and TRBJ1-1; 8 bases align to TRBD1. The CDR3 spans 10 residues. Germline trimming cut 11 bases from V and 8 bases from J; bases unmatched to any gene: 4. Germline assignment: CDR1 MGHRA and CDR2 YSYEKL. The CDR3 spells CAVGTGEAFF. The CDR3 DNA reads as TGCGCCGTCGGGACAGGCGAAGCTTTCTTT.

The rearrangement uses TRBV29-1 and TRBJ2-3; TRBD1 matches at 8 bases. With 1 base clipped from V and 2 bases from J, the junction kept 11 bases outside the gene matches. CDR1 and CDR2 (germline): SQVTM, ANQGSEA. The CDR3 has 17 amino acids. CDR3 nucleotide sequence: TGCAGCGTTGAAGCTCGGAGCCGGGACAGGAACACAGATACGCAGTATTTT. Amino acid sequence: CSVEARSRDRNTDTQYF.

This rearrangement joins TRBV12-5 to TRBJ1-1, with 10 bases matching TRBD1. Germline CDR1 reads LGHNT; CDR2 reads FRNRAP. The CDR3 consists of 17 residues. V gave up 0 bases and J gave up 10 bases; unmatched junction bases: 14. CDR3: CASGLVLPGQGRVGAFF. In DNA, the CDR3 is TGTGCTAGTGGTTTGGTTCTACCGGGACAGGGGAGGGTCGGAGCTTTCTTT.

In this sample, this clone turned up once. In DNA form, the CDR3 reads TGCGCCAGCAGCCAAGAAAGAGGGTCCACCACAGATCTCAGTACGAATGAGCAGTTCTTC. Protein sequence: CASSQERGSTTDLSTNEQFF. The chain carries TRBV4-3 and TRBJ2-1; tentatively, D is TRBD2 (5 bases). The CDR3 covers 20 residues. CDR1 LGHNA and CDR2 YSLEER come from the germline V gene. Trimming shortened V by 0 bases and J by 7 bases, and 28 bases separated the two germline ends.

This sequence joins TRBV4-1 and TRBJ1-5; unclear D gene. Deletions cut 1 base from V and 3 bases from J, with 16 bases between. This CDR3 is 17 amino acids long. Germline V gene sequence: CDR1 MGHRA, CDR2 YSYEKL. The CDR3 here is CASSQVGVTYNNQPQHF. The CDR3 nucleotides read TGCGCCAGCAGCCAAGTCGGGGTCACCTATAACAATCAGCCCCAGCATTTT.

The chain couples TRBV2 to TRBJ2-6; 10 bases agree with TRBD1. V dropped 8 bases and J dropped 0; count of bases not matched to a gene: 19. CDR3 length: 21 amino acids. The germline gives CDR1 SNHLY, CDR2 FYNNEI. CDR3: CASVPAPDRGKAYSGANVLTF. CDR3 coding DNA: TGTGCCAGCGTCCCTGCGCCGGACAGGGGGAAGGCTTACTCTGGGGCCAACGTCCTGACTTTC. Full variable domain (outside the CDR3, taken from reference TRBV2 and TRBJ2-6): EPEVTQTPSHQVTQMGQEVILRCVPISNHLYFYWYRQILGQKVEFLVSFYNNEISEKSEIFDDQFSVERPDGSNFTLKIRSTKLEDSAMYFCASVPAPDRGKAYSGANVLTFGAGSRLTVL.

CDR3 sequence: CASVGTENQPQHF. CDR3 nucleotides: TGTGCCAGCGTGGGGACAGAAAATCAGCCCCAGCATTTT. The chain carries TRBV6-6 and TRBJ1-5, with TRBD1 matching over 7 bases. Germline values: CDR1 MNHNY, CDR2 SVGAGI (reference sequence). With V trimmed by 8 bases and J by 4 bases, 5 bases remained unmatched. CDR3 length equals 13 residues.

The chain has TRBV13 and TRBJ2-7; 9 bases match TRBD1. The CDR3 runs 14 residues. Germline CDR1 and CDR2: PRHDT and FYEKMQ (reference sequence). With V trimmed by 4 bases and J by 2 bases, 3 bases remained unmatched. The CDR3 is CASSSGQGTYEQYF. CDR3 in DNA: TGTGCCAGCAGCTCAGGACAGGGGACCTACGAGCAGTACTTC.

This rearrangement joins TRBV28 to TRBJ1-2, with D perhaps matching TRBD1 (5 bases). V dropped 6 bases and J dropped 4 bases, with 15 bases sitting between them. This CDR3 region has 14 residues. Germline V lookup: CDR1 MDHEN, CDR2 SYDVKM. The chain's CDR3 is CASSRVFPLYGYTF. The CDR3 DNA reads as TGTGCCAGCAGCAGGGTATTTCCCCTCTATGGCTACACCTTC.